Ten or more counts support the clone carrying this T cell receptor beta chain. Its specificity is unknown. The sample belongs to a study of regulatory T cells in long-lasting Graves disease. Study-level findings and limits: Repertoires from persistent disease leaned toward TRBV28, TRBJ1-2 and TRBJ2-5. Small sample size may have lowered accuracy.

CDR3 size: 16 residues. CDR1 and CDR2 (germline): MDHEN, SYDVKM. The V and J ends lost 5 bases and 5 bases respectively, with 22 bases between them. Arm-PCR of CDR3 regions with iRepertoire HTBI primers generated TCR beta libraries. One entry per CDR3 protein, called by TCRdb with MiXCR from the multiplex PCR reads. The data show 400,000 to 500,000 distinct CDR3 sequences, with 15% to 20% seen just once and approximately 12% held by the top ten. Time point meaning: newly diagnosed GD, antithyroid drugs for less than 3 months. From RNA extracted from PBMCs, the TCR library was made. These data also featured in a second study, about T cells in Graves' hyperthyroidism and ophthalmopathy.

The receptor was derived from a woman under 40 with Graves disease. Sequenced here: peripheral blood mononuclear cells (PBMCs), sampled at new diagnosis, from a patient treated with antithyroid drugs. The chain couples TRBV28 to TRBJ2-7; D is ambiguous. The CDR3 loop reads CASSPPPTSSNDEQYF. In nucleotides, the CDR3 is TGTGCCAGCAGTCCCCCCCCTACCTCCTCGAACGACGAGCAGTACTTC.